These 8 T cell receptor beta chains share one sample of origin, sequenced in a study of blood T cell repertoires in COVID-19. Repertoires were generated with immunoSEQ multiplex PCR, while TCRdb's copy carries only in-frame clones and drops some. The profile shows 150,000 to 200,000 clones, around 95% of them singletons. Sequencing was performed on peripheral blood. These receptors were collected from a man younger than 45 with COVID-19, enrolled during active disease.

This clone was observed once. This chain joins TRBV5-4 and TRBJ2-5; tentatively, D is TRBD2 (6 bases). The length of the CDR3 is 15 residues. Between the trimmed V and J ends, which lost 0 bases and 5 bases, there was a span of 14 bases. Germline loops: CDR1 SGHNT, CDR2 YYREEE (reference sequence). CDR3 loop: CASSLAGLDSETQYF. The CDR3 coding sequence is TGTGCCAGCAGCTTGGCGGGACTCGACTCCGAGACCCAGTACTTC.

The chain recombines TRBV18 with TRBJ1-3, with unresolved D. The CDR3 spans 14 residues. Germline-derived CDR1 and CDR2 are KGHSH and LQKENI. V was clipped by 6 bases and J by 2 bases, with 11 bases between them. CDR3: CASSLGQTGNTIYF. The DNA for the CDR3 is TGTGCCAGCTCTCTAGGCCAGACTGGAAACACCATATATTTT.

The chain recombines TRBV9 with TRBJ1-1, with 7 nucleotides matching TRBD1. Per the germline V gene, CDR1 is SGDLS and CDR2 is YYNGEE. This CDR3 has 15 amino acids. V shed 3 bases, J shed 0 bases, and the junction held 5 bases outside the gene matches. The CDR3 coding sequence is TGTGCCAGCAGCGACAGGGGAGCGGTGAACACTGAAGCTTTCTTT. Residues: CASSDRGAVNTEAFF.

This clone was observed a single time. The CDR3 region is CATSDRLAGETQYF. The CDR3 nucleotides are TGTGCCACCAGTGATAGACTAGCGGGGGAAACGCAGTATTTT. This chain connects TRBV24-1 to TRBJ2-3, with 12 positions matching TRBD2. There are 14 residues in the CDR3. Per germline, CDR1 KGHDR and CDR2 SFDVKD. The V and J ends lost 3 bases and 9 bases, in that order; junction bases with no gene match: 3.

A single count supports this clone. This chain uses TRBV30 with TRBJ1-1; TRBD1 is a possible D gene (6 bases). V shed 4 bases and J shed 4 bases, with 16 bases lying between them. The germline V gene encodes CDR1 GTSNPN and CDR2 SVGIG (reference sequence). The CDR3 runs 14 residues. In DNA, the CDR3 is TGTGCCTGGATTGTGGGGGCGGGGGGCACTGAAGCTTTCTTT. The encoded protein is CAWIVGAGGTEAFF.

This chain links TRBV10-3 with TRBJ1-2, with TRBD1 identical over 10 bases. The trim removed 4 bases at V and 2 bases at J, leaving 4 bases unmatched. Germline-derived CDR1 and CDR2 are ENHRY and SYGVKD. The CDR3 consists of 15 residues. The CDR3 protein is CAISARTGGNYGYTF. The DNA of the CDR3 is TGTGCCATCAGTGCCCGGACAGGGGGGAACTATGGCTACACCTTC.

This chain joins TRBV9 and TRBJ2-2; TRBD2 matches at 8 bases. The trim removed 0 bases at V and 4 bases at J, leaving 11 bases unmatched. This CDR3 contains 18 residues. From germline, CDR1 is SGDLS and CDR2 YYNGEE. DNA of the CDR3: TGTGCCAGCAGCGTAGCCCCTTCGGGGGGGGCCGGCACCGGGGAGCTGTTTTTT. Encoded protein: CASSVAPSGGAGTGELFF.

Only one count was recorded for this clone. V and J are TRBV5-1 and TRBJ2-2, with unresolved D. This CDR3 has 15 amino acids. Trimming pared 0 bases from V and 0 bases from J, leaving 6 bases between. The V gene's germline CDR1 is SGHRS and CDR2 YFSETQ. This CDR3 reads CASSLELTNTGELFF. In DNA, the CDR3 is TGCGCCAGCAGCTTGGAACTTACGAACACCGGGGAGCTGTTTTTT.